These T cell receptor beta chains were read from a single sample in a study of vaccination effects on CD4 cells after COVID-19. Generated by immunoSEQ multiplex PCR, the TCRdb table keeps only in-frame clones and is missing some. The sample has under 30,000 clones; more than 55% are singletons. These receptors' antigens are unknown. Sequences were derived from CD4+ T cells from PBMCs cultured without peptide, sampled before COVID-19 vaccination. The source is a human donor who received a COVID-19 vaccine. Each CDR3 is given with its conserved first and last residue. D genes are given only for firm matches. Size values are once, few and many counts, or a class for expanded clones, and some rows have none.

TRBJ2-2,12,-,TRBV27,-,CASSFYTGELFF,TGTGCCAGCAGTTTTTACACCGGGGAGCTGTTTTTT
TRBJ1-1,14,TRBD1,TRBV5-1,-,CASSLETGSTEAFF,TGCGCCAGCAGCTTGGAGACAGGGTCTACTGAAGCTTTCTTT
TRBJ2-7,15,-,TRBV11-1,-,CASSLGSDMAYEQYF,TGTGCCAGCAGCTTAGGGTCGGACATGGCCTACGAGCAGTACTTC
TRBJ2-6,18,TRBD1,TRBV5-1,-,CASSRQGVGVRGANVLTF,TGCGCCAGCAGCAGACAGGGAGTCGGGGTACGTGGGGCCAACGTCCTGACTTTC
TRBJ2-3,15,-,TRBV5-8,-,CASSPPASALVAQYF,TGTGCCAGCAGCCCCCCTGCTAGCGCCCTCGTTGCGCAGTATTTT
TRBJ2-4,14,-,TRBV19,-,CASMKGVAKNIQYF,TGTGCCAGTATGAAGGGGGTAGCCAAAAACATTCAGTACTTC
TRBJ2-6,18,-,TRBV3-1/TRBV3-2,-,CASSQDIGVSSGANVLTF,TGTGCCAGCAGCCAAGACATAGGAGTGAGCTCTGGGGCCAACGTCCTGACTTTC
TRBJ2-7,17,-,TRBV4-1,-,CASSQVFGQRSLHEQYF,TGCGCCAGCAGCCAAGTATTCGGTCAACGATCTCTACACGAGCAGTACTTC
TRBJ1-2,13,TRBD1,TRBV25-1,-,CASSARTGNGYTF,TGTGCCAGCAGTGCCCGGACAGGGAATGGCTACACCTTC
TRBJ2-2,18,-,TRBV15,few,CATSRVGVLGKNTGELFF,TGTGCCACCAGCAGAGTTGGAGTTTTAGGAAAGAACACCGGGGAGCTGTTTTTT
TRBJ1-3,13,-,TRBV5-1,-,CASSGNSGNTIYF,TGCGCCAGCAGCGGCAACTCTGGAAACACCATATATTTT
TRBJ1-2,12,-,TRBV29-1,-,CSVVVDIYGYTF,TGCAGCGTTGTGGTTGATATCTATGGCTACACCTTC
TRBJ1-5,13,-,TRBV7-7,-,CASSLGPDQPQHF,TGTGCCAGCAGCTTAGGTCCGGATCAGCCCCAGCATTTT
TRBJ1-3,14,-,TRBV9,once,CASSVGTVGNTIYF,TGTGCCAGCAGCGTAGGGACAGTAGGAAACACCATATATTTT
TRBJ1-2,12,-,TRBV19,-,CATWWETDGYTF,TGTGCCACTTGGTGGGAGACTGATGGCTACACCTTC
TRBJ2-7,12,-,TRBV12-3/TRBV12-4,-,CASSALNYEQYF,TGTGCCAGCAGTGCGTTGAACTACGAGCAGTACTTC
TRBJ2-1,16,TRBD2,TRBV24-1,-,CATSDPTSGGAGEQFF,TGTGCCACCAGTGATCCTACTAGCGGGGGGGCAGGTGAGCAGTTCTTC
TRBJ1-6,15,-,TRBV9,-,CASSVGTTPNSPLHF,TGTGCCAGCAGCGTAGGGACAACTCCTAATTCACCCCTCCACTTT
TRBJ1-2,16,-,TRBV5-1,-,CASSIPKGTTNYGYTF,TGCGCCAGCAGCATACCCAAGGGGACCACTAACTATGGCTACACCTTC
TRBJ2-3,16,-,TRBV6-1,-,CASSEALGRSTDTQYF,TGTGCCAGCAGTGAAGCGCTGGGACGGTCCACAGATACGCAGTATTTT
TRBJ2-1,15,TRBD1,TRBV19,few,CASSIPGQGRNEQFF,TGTGCCAGTAGTATCCCGGGACAGGGTAGGAATGAGCAGTTCTTC
TRBJ2-1,12,-,TRBV4-1,-,CASSQTEREQFF,TGCGCCAGCAGCCAAACAGAACGTGAGCAGTTCTTC
TRBJ2-1,15,TRBD2,TRBV11-2,-,CASSSGLAGYNEQFF,TGTGCCAGCAGCTCCGGACTAGCGGGATACAATGAGCAGTTCTTC
TRBJ1-6,15,-,TRBV20-1,-,CSASMAGVSNSPLHF,TGCAGTGCTAGTATGGCAGGGGTATCCAATTCACCCCTCCACTTT
TRBJ2-1,14,TRBD1,TRBV10-2,-,CASIDRGFYNEQFF,TGCGCCAGCATTGACAGGGGGTTTTACAATGAGCAGTTCTTC
TRBJ2-4,12,TRBD1,TRBV2,-,CASKTGANIQYF,TGTGCCAGCAAGACAGGGGCAAACATTCAGTACTTC
TRBJ1-4,16,-,TRBV3-1/TRBV3-2,-,CASSQGWGARREKLFF,TGTGCCAGCAGCCAAGGCTGGGGGGCAAGGAGGGAAAAACTGTTTTTT
TRBJ1-2,13,-,TRBV2,few,CASSEQGNYGYTF,TGTGCCAGCAGTGAACAGGGAAACTATGGCTACACCTTC
TRBJ1-2,12,-,TRBV6-6,few,CASSTGNYGYTF,TGTGCCAGCAGTACTGGGAACTATGGCTACACCTTC
TRBJ2-7,15,TRBD1,TRBV7-6,-,CASSARDSGDYEQYF,TGTGCCAGCAGCGCCCGGGACAGTGGAGACTACGAGCAGTACTTC
TRBJ1-2,13,-,TRBV19,few,CATRNGRDYGYTF,TGTGCCACCCGGAACGGGCGCGACTATGGCTACACCTTC
TRBJ2-1,16,TRBD2,TRBV27,few,CASSSPSGRAVNEQFF,TGTGCCAGCAGTTCCCCGAGCGGGAGGGCGGTCAATGAGCAGTTCTTC
TRBJ2-1,14,-,TRBV13,-,CASSLSGGGVRQFF,TGTGCCAGCAGCTTAAGTGGCGGAGGGGTTCGTCAGTTCTTC
TRBJ2-3,17,TRBD1,TRBV29-1,-,CSVVFWDRVVMSDTQYF,TGCAGCGTTGTATTTTGGGACAGGGTGGTAATGTCAGATACGCAGTATTTT
TRBJ2-7,15,-,TRBV11-3,few,CASSSGSGYSYEQYF,TGTGCCAGCAGCTCGGGTTCGGGGTATTCCTACGAGCAGTACTTC
TRBJ2-5,17,TRBD1,TRBV7-9,-,CASSFLGTGGGQETQYF,TGTGCCAGCAGCTTTCTCGGGACAGGGGGAGGCCAAGAGACCCAGTACTTC
TRBJ1-5,16,-,TRBV30,few,CAWSVRAGDSNQPQHF,TGTGCCTGGAGTGTACGGGCGGGGGATAGCAATCAGCCCCAGCATTTT
TRBJ2-3,15,TRBD1,TRBV6-4,once,CASSAFPGQKDTQYF,TGTGCCAGCAGTGCATTCCCGGGACAGAAGGATACGCAGTATTTT
TRBJ2-7,15,-,TRBV5-5,-,CASSLFGGPTYEQYF,TGTGCCAGCAGCTTGTTCGGCGGGCCGACCTACGAGCAGTACTTC
TRBJ2-7,12,-,TRBV18,-,CASSRSGDEQYF,TGTGCCAGCTCACGATCAGGTGACGAGCAGTACTTC
TRBJ2-2,17,TRBD2,TRBV5-8,few,CASSSHGTSWGTGELFF,TGTGCCAGCAGCTCCCATGGGACTAGCTGGGGCACCGGGGAGCTGTTTTTT
TRBJ2-2,16,TRBD1,TRBV6-1,-,CASSDTGVANTGELFF,TGTGCCAGCAGTGATACAGGGGTCGCGAACACCGGGGAGCTGTTTTTT
TRBJ2-1,16,-,TRBV3-1/TRBV3-2,few,CASSQDIPRAHNEQFF,TGTGCCAGCAGCCAAGATATCCCTAGAGCCCACAATGAGCAGTTCTTC
TRBJ1-1,14,-,TRBV7-9,-,CASSLGGVRTEAFF,TGTGCCAGCAGCCTTGGGGGAGTGCGGACTGAAGCTTTCTTT
TRBJ2-7,15,-,TRBV3-1/TRBV3-2,-,CASSPETFKAYEQYF,TGTGCCAGCAGCCCAGAGACCTTCAAGGCCTACGAGCAGTACTTC
TRBJ2-2,20,TRBD2,TRBV10-1,few,CASSESGLREGRTVTGELFF,TGCGCCAGCAGTGAGTCCGGATTACGGGAGGGCCGAACAGTGACCGGGGAGCTGTTTTTT
TRBJ2-1,15,-,TRBV11-2,-,CASSLERPRALEQFF,TGTGCCAGCAGCTTAGAGCGTCCGAGGGCCCTCGAGCAGTTCTTC
TRBJ2-3,14,-,TRBV6-6,-,CASSYGQHTDTQYF,TGTGCCAGCAGTTATGGACAGCACACAGATACGCAGTATTTT
TRBJ2-3,15,-,TRBV6-5,-,CASSYSGASTDTQYF,TGTGCCAGCAGTTACTCAGGGGCTAGCACAGATACGCAGTATTTT